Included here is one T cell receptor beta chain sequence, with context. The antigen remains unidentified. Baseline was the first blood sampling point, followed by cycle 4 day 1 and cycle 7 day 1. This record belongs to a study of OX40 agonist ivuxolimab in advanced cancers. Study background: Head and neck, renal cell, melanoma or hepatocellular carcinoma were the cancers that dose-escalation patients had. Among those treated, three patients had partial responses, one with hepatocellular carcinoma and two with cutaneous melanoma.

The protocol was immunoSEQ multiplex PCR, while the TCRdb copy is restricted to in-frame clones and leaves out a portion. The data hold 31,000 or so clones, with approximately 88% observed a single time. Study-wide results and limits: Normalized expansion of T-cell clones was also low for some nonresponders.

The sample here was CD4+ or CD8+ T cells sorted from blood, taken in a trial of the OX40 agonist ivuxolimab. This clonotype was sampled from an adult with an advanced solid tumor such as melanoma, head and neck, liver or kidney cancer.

CDR3 in amino acids: CASSLTGAHNEKLFF. As DNA, the CDR3 is TGTGCCAGCAGTTTGACGGGGGCCCATAATGAAAAACTGTTTTTT. The chain couples TRBV27 to TRBJ1-4; D is possibly TRBD1 (6 bases). Germline V gene sequence: CDR1 MNHEY, CDR2 SMNVEV (reference sequence). The CDR3 length is 15 residues. V lost 3 bases and J 4 bases, leaving 12 bases between the germline ends. Full variable domain (missing parts from reference TRBV27 and TRBJ1-4): EAQVTQNPRYLITVTGKKLTVTCSQNMNHEYMSWYRQDPGLGLRQIYYSMNVEVTDKGDVPEGYKVSRKEKRNFPLILESPSPNQTSLYFCASSLTGAHNEKLFFGSGTQLSVL.